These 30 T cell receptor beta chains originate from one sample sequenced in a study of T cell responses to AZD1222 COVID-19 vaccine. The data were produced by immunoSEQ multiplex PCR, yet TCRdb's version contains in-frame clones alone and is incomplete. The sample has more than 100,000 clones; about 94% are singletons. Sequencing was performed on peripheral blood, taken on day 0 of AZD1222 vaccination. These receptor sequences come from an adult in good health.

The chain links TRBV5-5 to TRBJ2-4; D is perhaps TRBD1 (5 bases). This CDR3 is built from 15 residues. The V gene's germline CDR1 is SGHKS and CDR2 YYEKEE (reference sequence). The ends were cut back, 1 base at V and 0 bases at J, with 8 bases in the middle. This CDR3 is CASSLQGLAKNIQYF. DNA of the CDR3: TGTGCCAGCAGCTTGCAGGGATTAGCCAAAAACATTCAGTACTTC.

DNA of the CDR3: TGTGCCAGCAGTGGGACTAGCGGGAGCTACGAGCAGTACTTC. Translating it yields CASSGTSGSYEQYF. J is TRBJ2-7 and V is TRBV27, with 14 bases that match TRBD2. J gave up 3 bases and V 5 bases, and 0 bases lay outside the gene matches. This CDR3 is 14 amino acids long. The V gene's germline CDR1 is MNHEY and CDR2 SMNVEV (reference sequence).

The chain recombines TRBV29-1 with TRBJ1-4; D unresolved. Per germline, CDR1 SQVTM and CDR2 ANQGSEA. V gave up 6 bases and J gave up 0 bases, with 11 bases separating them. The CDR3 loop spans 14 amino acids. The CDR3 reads CSVKDNPTNEKLFF. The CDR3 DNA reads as TGCAGCGTGAAAGACAACCCAACTAATGAAAAACTGTTTTTT.

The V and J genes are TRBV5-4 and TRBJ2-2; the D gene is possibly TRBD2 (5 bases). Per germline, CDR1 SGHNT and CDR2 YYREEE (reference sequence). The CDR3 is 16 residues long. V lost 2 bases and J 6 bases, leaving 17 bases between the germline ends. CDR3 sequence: CASSFGQRQEAGELFF. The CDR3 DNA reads TGTGCCAGCAGCTTTGGGCAGAGGCAGGAGGCCGGGGAGCTGTTTTTT. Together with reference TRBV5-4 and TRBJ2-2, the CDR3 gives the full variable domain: ETGVTQSPTHLIKTRGQQVTLRCSSQSGHNTVSWYQQALGQGPQFIFQYYREEENGRGNFPPRFSGLQFPNYSSELNVNALELDDSALYLCASSFGQRQEAGELFFGEGSRLTVL.

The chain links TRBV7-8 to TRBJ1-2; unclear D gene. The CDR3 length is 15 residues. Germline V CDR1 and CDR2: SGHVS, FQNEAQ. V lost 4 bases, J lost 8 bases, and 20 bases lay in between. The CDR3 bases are TGTGCCAGCAGCTCCGCGGGCAGGAGTTTCGGGGGCTACACCTTC. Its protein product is CASSSAGRSFGGYTF.

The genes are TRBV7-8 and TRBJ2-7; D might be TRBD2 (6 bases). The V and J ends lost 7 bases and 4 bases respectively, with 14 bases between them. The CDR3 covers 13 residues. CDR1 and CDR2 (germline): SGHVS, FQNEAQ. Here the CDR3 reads CASTEWREYEQYF. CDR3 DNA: TGTGCCAGCACCGAATGGAGGGAGTACGAGCAGTACTTC.

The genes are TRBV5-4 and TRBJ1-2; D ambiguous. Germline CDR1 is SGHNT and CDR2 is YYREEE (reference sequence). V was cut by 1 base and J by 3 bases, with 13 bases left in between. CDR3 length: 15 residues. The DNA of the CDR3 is TGTGCCAGCAGCTTGCGCGGGAGGAGCGACTATGGCTACACCTTC. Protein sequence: CASSLRGRSDYGYTF.

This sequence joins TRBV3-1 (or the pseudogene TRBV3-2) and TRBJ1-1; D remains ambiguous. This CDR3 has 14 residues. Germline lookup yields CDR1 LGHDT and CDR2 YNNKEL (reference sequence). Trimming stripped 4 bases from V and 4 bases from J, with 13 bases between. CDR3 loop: CASSPSGRGTEAFF. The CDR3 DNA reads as TGTGCCAGCAGCCCATCCGGTCGAGGCACTGAAGCTTTCTTT.

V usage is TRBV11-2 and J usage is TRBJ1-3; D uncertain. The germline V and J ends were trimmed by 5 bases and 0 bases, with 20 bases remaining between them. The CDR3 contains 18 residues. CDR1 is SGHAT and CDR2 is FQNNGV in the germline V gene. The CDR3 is CASSLLVGRIRSGNTIYF. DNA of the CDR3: TGTGCCAGCAGCCTACTAGTGGGCAGAATTCGCTCTGGAAACACCATATATTTT. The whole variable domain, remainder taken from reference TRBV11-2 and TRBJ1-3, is EAGVAQSPRYKIIEKRQSVAFWCNPISGHATLYWYQQILGQGPKLLIQFQNNGVVDDSQLPKDRFSAERLKGVDSTLKIQPAKLEDSAVYLCASSLLVGRIRSGNTIYFGEGSWLTVV.

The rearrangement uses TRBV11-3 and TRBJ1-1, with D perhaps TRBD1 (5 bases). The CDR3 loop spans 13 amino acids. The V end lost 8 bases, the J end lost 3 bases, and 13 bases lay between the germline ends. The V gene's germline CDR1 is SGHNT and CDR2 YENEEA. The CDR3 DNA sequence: TGTGCCAGCGCTGCAGGGCAGGACACTGAAGCTTTCTTT. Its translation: CASAAGQDTEAFF.

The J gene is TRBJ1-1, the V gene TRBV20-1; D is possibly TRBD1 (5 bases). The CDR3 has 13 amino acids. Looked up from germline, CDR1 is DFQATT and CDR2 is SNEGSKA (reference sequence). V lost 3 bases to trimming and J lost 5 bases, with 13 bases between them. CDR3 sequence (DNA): TGCAGTGCTAGTTCGGGGGTGAGGACTGAAGCTTTCTTT. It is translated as CSASSGVRTEAFF.

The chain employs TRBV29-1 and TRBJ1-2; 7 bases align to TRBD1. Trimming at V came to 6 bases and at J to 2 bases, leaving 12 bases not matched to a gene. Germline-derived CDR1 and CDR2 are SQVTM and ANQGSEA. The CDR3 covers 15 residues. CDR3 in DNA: TGCAGCGTAGGTCATGGAGGGGGCAGGAACTATGGCTACACCTTC. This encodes CSVGHGGGRNYGYTF.

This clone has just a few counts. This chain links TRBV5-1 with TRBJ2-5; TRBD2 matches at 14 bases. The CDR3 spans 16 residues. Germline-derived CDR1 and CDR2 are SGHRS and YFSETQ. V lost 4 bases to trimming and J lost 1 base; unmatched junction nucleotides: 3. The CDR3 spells CASSTGLAGGQETQYF. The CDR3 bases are TGCGCCAGCAGCACCGGACTAGCGGGGGGCCAAGAGACCCAGTACTTC.

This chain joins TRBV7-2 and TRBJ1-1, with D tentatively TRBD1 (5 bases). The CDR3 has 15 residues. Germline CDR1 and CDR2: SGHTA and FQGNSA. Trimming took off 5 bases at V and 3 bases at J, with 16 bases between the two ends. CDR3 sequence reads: CASSLGTARDTEAFF. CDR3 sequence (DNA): TGTGCCAGCAGCCTAGGGACCGCCCGTGACACTGAAGCTTTCTTT. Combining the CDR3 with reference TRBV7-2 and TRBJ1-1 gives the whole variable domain GAGVSQSPSNKVTEKGKDVELRCDPISGHTALYWYRQSLGQGLEFLIYFQGNSAPDKSGLPSDRFSAERTGGSVSTLTIQRTQQEDSAVYLCASSLGTARDTEAFFGQGTRLTVV.

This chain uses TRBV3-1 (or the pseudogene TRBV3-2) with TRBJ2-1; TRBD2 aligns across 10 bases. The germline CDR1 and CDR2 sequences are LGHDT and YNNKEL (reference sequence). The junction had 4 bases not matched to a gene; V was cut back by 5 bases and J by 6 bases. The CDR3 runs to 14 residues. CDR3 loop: CASSSSGGGNEQFF. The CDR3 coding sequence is TGTGCCAGCAGCTCTAGCGGGGGCGGCAATGAGCAGTTCTTC.

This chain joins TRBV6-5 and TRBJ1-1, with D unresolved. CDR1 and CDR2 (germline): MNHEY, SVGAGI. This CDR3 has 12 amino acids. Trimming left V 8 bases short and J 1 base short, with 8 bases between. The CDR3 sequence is CASQNGNTEAFF. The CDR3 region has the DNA TGTGCCAGCCAAAACGGGAACACTGAAGCTTTCTTT.

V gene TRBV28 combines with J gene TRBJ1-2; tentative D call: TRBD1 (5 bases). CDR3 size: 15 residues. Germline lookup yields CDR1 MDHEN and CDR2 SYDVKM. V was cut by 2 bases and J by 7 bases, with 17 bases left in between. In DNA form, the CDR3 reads TGTGCCAGCAGTTTACCCCAGGGTAGGGTGGGTGGCTACACCTTC. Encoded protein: CASSLPQGRVGGYTF.

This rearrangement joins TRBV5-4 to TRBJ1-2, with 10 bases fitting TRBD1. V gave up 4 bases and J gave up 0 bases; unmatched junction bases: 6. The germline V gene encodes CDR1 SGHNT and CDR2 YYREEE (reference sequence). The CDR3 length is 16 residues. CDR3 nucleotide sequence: TGTGCCAGCAGCGGCGGACAGGGGGTTACTAACTATGGCTACACCTTC. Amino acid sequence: CASSGGQGVTNYGYTF.

CDR3 protein: CASSQDPTGGVREQFF. CDR3 bases: TGCGCCAGCAGCCAAGATCCGACAGGAGGTGTAAGGGAGCAGTTCTTC. The gene calls are TRBV4-1 and TRBJ2-1; D may be TRBD1 (6 bases). This CDR3 region has 16 residues. Trimming pared 0 bases from V and 10 bases from J, leaving 19 bases between. The germline CDR1 and CDR2 sequences are MGHRA and YSYEKL.

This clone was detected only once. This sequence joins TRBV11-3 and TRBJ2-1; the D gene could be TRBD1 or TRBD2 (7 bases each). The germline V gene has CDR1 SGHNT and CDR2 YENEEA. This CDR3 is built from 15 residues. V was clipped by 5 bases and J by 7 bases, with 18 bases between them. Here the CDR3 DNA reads TGTGCCAGCAGCCCAGGGGGGGTGACTAGGAATGAGCAGTTCTTC. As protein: CASSPGGVTRNEQFF. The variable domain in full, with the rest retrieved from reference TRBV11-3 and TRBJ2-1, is EAGVVQSPRYKIIEKKQPVAFWCNPISGHNTLYWYLQNLGQGPELLIRYENEEAVDDSQLPKDRFSAERLKGVDSTLKIQPAELGDSAVYLCASSPGGVTRNEQFFGPGTRLTVL.

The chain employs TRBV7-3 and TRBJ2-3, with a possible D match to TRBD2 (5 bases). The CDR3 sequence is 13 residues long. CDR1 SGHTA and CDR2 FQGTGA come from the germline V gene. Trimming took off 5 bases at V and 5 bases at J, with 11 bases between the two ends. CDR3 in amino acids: CASSHAGVDTQYF. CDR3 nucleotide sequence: TGTGCCAGCAGCCATGCCGGGGTAGATACGCAGTATTTT.

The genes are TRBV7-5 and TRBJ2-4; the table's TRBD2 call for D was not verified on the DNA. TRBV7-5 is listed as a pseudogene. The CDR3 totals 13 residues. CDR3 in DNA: TGTGCCAGAAGCTTGGGTGCTGCGGACATTCAGTACTTC. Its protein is CARSLGAADIQYF.

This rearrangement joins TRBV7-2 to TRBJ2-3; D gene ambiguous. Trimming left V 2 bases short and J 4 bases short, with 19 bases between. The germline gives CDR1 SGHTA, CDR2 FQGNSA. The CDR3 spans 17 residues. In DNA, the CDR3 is TGTGCCAGCAGCTTACCGAGGACGAGCCCTGAGGCAGATACGCAGTATTTT. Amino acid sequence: CASSLPRTSPEADTQYF.

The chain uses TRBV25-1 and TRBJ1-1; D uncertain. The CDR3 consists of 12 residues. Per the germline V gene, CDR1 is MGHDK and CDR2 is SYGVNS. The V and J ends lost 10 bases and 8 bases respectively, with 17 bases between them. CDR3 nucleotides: TGTGCCAACTCCCGATACTTAAGGGAAGCTTTCTTT. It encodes CANSRYLREAFF. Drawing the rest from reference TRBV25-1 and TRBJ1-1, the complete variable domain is EADIYQTPRYLVIGTGKKITLECSQTMGHDKMYWYQQDPGMELHLIHYSYGVNSTEKGDLSSESTVSRIRTEHFPLTLESARPSHTSQYLCANSRYLREAFFGQGTRLTVV.

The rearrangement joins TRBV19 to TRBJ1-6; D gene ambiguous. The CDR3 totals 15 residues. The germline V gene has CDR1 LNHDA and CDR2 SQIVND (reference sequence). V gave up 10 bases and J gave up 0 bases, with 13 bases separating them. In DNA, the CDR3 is TGTGCCACGAAACCAAAGAGCTCCTATAATTCACCCCTCCACTTT. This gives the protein CATKPKSSYNSPLHF.

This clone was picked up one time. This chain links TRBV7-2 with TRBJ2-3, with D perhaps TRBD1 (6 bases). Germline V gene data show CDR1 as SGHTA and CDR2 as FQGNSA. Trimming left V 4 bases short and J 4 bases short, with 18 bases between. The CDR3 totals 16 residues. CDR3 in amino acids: CASSSRIDRRSDTQYF. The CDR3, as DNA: TGTGCCAGCAGCTCGCGAATAGACAGGAGATCAGATACGCAGTATTTT.

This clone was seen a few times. The chain's CDR3 is CASSYSTGSNGYTF. DNA for the CDR3: TGTGCCAGCAGTTACTCAACAGGATCTAACGGCTACACCTTC. The rearrangement links TRBV6-5 to TRBJ1-2; maybe TRBD1 (5 bases). The CDR3 is made up of 14 amino acids. CDR1 MNHEY and CDR2 SVGAGI come from the germline V gene. Trimming shortened V by 0 bases and J by 8 bases, and 13 bases separated the two germline ends.

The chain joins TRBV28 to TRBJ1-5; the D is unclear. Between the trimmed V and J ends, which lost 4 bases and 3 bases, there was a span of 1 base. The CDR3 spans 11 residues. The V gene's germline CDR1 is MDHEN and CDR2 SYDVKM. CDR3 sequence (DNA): TGTGCCAGCAGTTACAATCAGCCCCAGCATTTT. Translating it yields CASSYNQPQHF.

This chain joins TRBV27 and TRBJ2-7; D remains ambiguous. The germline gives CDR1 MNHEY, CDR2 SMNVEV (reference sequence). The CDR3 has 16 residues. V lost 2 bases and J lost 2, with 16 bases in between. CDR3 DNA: TGTGCCAGCAGTTTAGGTAGTTGGCAGGCGACCTACGAGCAGTACTTC. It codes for CASSLGSWQATYEQYF.

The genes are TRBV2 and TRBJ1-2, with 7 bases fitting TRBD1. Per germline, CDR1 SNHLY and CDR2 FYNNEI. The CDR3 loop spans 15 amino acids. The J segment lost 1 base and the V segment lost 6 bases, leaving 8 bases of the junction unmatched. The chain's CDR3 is CASRGDSVVNYGYTF. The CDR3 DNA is TGTGCCAGCAGGGGGGACAGCGTCGTTAACTATGGCTACACCTTC.